The source of this T cell receptor beta chain is a study of T cell responses to AZD1222 COVID-19 vaccine. A note on this clone: Its specificity is not known.

Profiling relied on immunoSEQ multiplex PCR, and the TCRdb table lists in-frame clones only, not all of them. Of 110,000 or so clones in the sample, 70% to 90% are singletons; the top ten hold approximately 6.9%. Germline CDR1 is LGHNA and CDR2 is YSLEER. The CDR3 consists of 17 residues. V lost 4 bases, J lost 1 base, and 8 bases stayed unmatched. Study outcomes and limitations: With dominance at 160-218 and 743-854, vaccine-associated CD4 TCRs spanned spike. Among the donors, most were white British and more were female, and clonal diversity was possibly underestimated.

Material: peripheral blood, obtained 28 days after the second AZD1222 dose. The sequence derives from an adult who received the AZD1222 COVID-19 vaccine. The chain links TRBV4-3 to TRBJ1-2; 11 nucleotides agree with TRBD1. CDR3 region: CASSPGTGGNHNYGYTF. DNA of the CDR3: TGCGCCAGCAGCCCAGGGACAGGGGGAAACCATAACTATGGCTACACCTTC.